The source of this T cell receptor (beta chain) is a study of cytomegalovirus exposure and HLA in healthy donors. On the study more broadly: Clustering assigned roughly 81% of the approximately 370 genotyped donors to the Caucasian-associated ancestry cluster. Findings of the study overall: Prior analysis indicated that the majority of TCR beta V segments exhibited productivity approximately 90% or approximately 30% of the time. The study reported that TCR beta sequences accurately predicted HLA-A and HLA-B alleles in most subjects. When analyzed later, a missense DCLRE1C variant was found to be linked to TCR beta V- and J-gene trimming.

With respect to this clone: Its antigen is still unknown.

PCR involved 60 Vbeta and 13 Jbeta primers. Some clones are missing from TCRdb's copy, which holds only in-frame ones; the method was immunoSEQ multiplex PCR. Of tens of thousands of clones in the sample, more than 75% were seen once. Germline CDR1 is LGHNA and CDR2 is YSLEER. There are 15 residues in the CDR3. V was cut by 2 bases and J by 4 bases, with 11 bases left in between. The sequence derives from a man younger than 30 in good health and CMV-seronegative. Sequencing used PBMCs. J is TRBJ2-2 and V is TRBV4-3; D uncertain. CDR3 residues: CASSQSLIITGELFF. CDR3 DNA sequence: TGCGCCAGCAGCCAATCCCTTATAATCACCGGGGAGCTGTTTTTT.